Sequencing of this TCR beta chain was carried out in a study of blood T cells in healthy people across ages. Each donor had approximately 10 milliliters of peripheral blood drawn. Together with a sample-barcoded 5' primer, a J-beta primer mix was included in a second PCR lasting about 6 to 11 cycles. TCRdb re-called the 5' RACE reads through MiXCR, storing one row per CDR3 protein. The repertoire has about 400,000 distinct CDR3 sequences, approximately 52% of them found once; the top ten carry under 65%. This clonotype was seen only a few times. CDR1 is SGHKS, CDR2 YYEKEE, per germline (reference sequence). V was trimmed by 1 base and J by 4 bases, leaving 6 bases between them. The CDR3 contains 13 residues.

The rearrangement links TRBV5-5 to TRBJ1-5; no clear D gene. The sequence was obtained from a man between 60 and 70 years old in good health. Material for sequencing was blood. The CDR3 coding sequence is TGTGCCAGCAGCTTGCGACAAAATCAGCCCCAGCATTTT. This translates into CASSLRQNQPQHF.